The rows below give T cell receptor beta chains drawn from one sample of a study of spatial heterogeneity in lung cancer. MiXCR was run by TCRdb on the 5' RACE reads, yielding one entry per CDR3 protein. The repertoire holds fewer than 45,000 distinct CDR3 sequences, with under 12% as singletons. Sequencing was performed on PBMCs, taken at follow-up. The source is a female donor with early-stage non-small cell lung cancer. Both conserved end residues are part of each CDR3. The D gene is left open where the match is weak. Not every row has a clone size; where given, it reads once, few, many or a size class.

clone size: .; J gene: TRBJ2-5; D gene: .; V gene: TRBV7-8; CDR3 DNA: TGTGCCAGCAGCTTAGGGGGACTTTTAGAGACCCAGTACTTC; CDR3 protein: CASSLGGLLETQYF
clone size: many; J gene: TRBJ1-1; D gene: TRBD1; V gene: TRBV29-1; CDR3 DNA: TGCAGCGTTGACCGGACAGGGGGCACTGAAGCTTTCTTT; CDR3 protein: CSVDRTGGTEAFF
clone size: many; J gene: TRBJ1-2; D gene: .; V gene: TRBV7-9; CDR3 DNA: TGTGCCAGCCCCTCAGGCCGCCACAGTGGCTACACCTTC; CDR3 protein: CASPSGRHSGYTF
clone size: few; J gene: TRBJ1-5; D gene: .; V gene: TRBV7-4; CDR3 DNA: TGTGCCAGCGGCGGGATTAGCAATCAGCCCCAGCATTTT; CDR3 protein: CASGGISNQPQHF
clone size: medium-sized; J gene: TRBJ2-3; D gene: TRBD2; V gene: TRBV7-9; CDR3 DNA: TGTGCCAGCAGCTTACCCCAGCGGGGGAACACAGATACGCAGTATTTT; CDR3 protein: CASSLPQRGNTDTQYF
clone size: .; J gene: TRBJ2-7; D gene: .; V gene: TRBV9; CDR3 DNA: TGTGCCAGCAGCGTAGACTGGGGATCGTACGAGCAGTACTTC; CDR3 protein: CASSVDWGSYEQYF
clone size: many; J gene: TRBJ1-2; D gene: TRBD1; V gene: TRBV30; CDR3 DNA: TGTGCCTGGAGCCCCGACAGGGGGGACGGCTACACCTTC; CDR3 protein: CAWSPDRGDGYTF
clone size: many; J gene: TRBJ2-1; D gene: .; V gene: TRBV7-8; CDR3 DNA: TGTGCCAGCAGTGGTCTAGCCGATGAGCAGTTCTTC; CDR3 protein: CASSGLADEQFF
clone size: many; J gene: TRBJ2-4; D gene: .; V gene: TRBV11-2; CDR3 DNA: TGTGCCAGCAGCCTCGACGGGAGAGCCAAAAACATTCAGTACTTC; CDR3 protein: CASSLDGRAKNIQYF
clone size: many; J gene: TRBJ2-3; D gene: TRBD2; V gene: TRBV18; CDR3 DNA: TGTGCCAGCTCAGGTAGCGGGGGCACAGATACGCAGTATTTT; CDR3 protein: CASSGSGGTDTQYF
clone size: many; J gene: TRBJ2-5; D gene: TRBD2; V gene: TRBV5-4; CDR3 DNA: TGTGCCAGCAGCCCCCCAAGGCAGCGGGGTCAAGAGACCCAGTACTTC; CDR3 protein: CASSPPRQRGQETQYF
clone size: many; J gene: TRBJ2-1; D gene: .; V gene: TRBV28; CDR3 DNA: TGTGCCAGCAGTTTAGGGGGGAGTGAGCAGTTCTTC; CDR3 protein: CASSLGGSEQFF
clone size: few; J gene: TRBJ1-3; D gene: .; V gene: TRBV6-1; CDR3 DNA: TGTGCCAGCAGTGAAAGCGCCAGGATCTCTGGAAACACCATATATTTT; CDR3 protein: CASSESARISGNTIYF
clone size: many; J gene: TRBJ1-5; D gene: TRBD1; V gene: TRBV7-8; CDR3 DNA: TGTGCCAGCAGTACTAGTGACAGGGGGCCTCAGCCCCAGCATTTT; CDR3 protein: CASSTSDRGPQPQHF
clone size: many; J gene: TRBJ2-7; D gene: TRBD1; V gene: TRBV20-1; CDR3 DNA: TGCAGTGCTAGAGATCCCTGGACAGGGAAGACCTACGAGCAGTACTTC; CDR3 protein: CSARDPWTGKTYEQYF
clone size: many; J gene: TRBJ1-5; D gene: .; V gene: TRBV6-2/TRBV6-3; CDR3 DNA: TGTGCCAGCAGTCAGATCGGACGGAATCAGCCCCAGCATTTT; CDR3 protein: CASSQIGRNQPQHF
clone size: many; J gene: TRBJ2-1; D gene: .; V gene: TRBV7-3; CDR3 DNA: TGTGCCAGCAGCTCATCCTCCGGGAATGAGCAGTTCTTC; CDR3 protein: CASSSSSGNEQFF
clone size: .; J gene: TRBJ2-4; D gene: .; V gene: TRBV9; CDR3 DNA: TGTGCCAGCAGCGTAGGAGGGGGAAGGGTGAACGGTGACATTCAGTACTTC; CDR3 protein: CASSVGGGRVNGDIQYF
clone size: few; J gene: TRBJ2-1; D gene: TRBD1; V gene: TRBV20-1; CDR3 DNA: TGCAGTGCTAGCGAACAGGGGGCCGTTAGCCCGAATGAGCAGTTCTTC; CDR3 protein: CSASEQGAVSPNEQFF
clone size: once; J gene: TRBJ2-2; D gene: .; V gene: TRBV19; CDR3 DNA: TGTGCCAGTAGCGACCCAGGCGGGGAGCGCACCGGGGAGCTGTTTTTT; CDR3 protein: CASSDPGGERTGELFF
clone size: many; J gene: TRBJ1-1; D gene: .; V gene: TRBV6-1; CDR3 DNA: TGTGCCAGCACCGAGGTGGGGGAAGCTTTCTTT; CDR3 protein: CASTEVGEAFF
clone size: .; J gene: TRBJ1-2; D gene: .; V gene: TRBV28; CDR3 DNA: TGTGCCAGCAGCCCACCCCCAGGGAACTATGCCTACACCTTC; CDR3 protein: CASSPPPGNYAYTF
clone size: many; J gene: TRBJ2-1; D gene: TRBD2; V gene: TRBV24-1; CDR3 DNA: TGTGCCACCAGTGATCCCGGACTAGGGAGAAGGGATGAGCAGTTCTTC; CDR3 protein: CATSDPGLGRRDEQFF
clone size: few; J gene: TRBJ1-5; D gene: .; V gene: TRBV28; CDR3 DNA: TGTGCCAGCAGGATGTGGAGTCCTCGTAGCAATCAGCCCCAGCATTTT; CDR3 protein: CASRMWSPRSNQPQHF
clone size: .; J gene: TRBJ2-1; D gene: TRBD2; V gene: TRBV5-1; CDR3 DNA: TGCGCCAGCAGCTTATCCGGGACTAGCGGGGGGGCCCGCAATGAGCAGTTCTTC; CDR3 protein: CASSLSGTSGGARNEQFF
clone size: .; J gene: TRBJ1-3; D gene: .; V gene: TRBV6-5; CDR3 DNA: TGTGCCAGCAGACCCCCCGGGCGTGGAAACACCATATATTTT; CDR3 protein: CASRPPGRGNTIYF
clone size: many; J gene: TRBJ2-7; D gene: TRBD1; V gene: TRBV27; CDR3 DNA: TGTGCCAGCTGGGACAGGGAGACCGACGAGCAGTACTTC; CDR3 protein: CASWDRETDEQYF
clone size: many; J gene: TRBJ2-3; D gene: TRBD2; V gene: TRBV5-5; CDR3 DNA: TGTGCCAGCAGAGCGGGCCCAGGGAGGGCAGATACGCAGTATTTT; CDR3 protein: CASRAGPGRADTQYF
clone size: many; J gene: TRBJ2-3; D gene: TRBD2; V gene: TRBV12-5; CDR3 DNA: TGTGCTAGTGGTCCCGAGGCAGCGGGGGGCTCAGATACGCAGTATTTT; CDR3 protein: CASGPEAAGGSDTQYF
clone size: few; J gene: TRBJ1-2; D gene: .; V gene: TRBV7-2; CDR3 DNA: TGTGCCAGCAGCCCCTCCTGGGGTACGCTAAACTATGGCTACACCTTC; CDR3 protein: CASSPSWGTLNYGYTF
clone size: .; J gene: TRBJ2-5; D gene: TRBD2; V gene: TRBV7-8; CDR3 DNA: TGTGCCAGCAGTCCCGGCGGGGGGGCCGGAGAGACCCAGTACTTC; CDR3 protein: CASSPGGGAGETQYF
clone size: .; J gene: TRBJ2-5; D gene: .; V gene: TRBV13; CDR3 DNA: TGTGCCAGCAGCTTAGTTGCAGAAGAGACCCAGTACTTC; CDR3 protein: CASSLVAEETQYF
clone size: many; J gene: TRBJ1-5; D gene: .; V gene: TRBV28; CDR3 DNA: TGTGCCAGCAGTTCCCAACATCAGCCCCAGCATTTT; CDR3 protein: CASSSQHQPQHF
clone size: few; J gene: TRBJ2-3; D gene: TRBD1; V gene: TRBV2; CDR3 DNA: TGTGCCAGCAGTGAAGGGACAGGGTATAGCACAGATACGCAGTATTTT; CDR3 protein: CASSEGTGYSTDTQYF
clone size: many; J gene: TRBJ2-2; D gene: .; V gene: TRBV9; CDR3 DNA: TGTGCCAGCAGCTCCAGGTCCTCCGGGGAGCTGTTTTTT; CDR3 protein: CASSSRSSGELFF
clone size: .; J gene: TRBJ1-3; D gene: TRBD1; V gene: TRBV15; CDR3 DNA: TGTGCCACCAGCAGGGGTCCCGGGACAGGGTCGAGCTCTGGAAACACCATATATTTT; CDR3 protein: CATSRGPGTGSSSGNTIYF
clone size: many; J gene: TRBJ2-7; D gene: .; V gene: TRBV27; CDR3 DNA: TGTGCCAGCAGACCCCGGGGAGCTAAGGGAGAGCAGTACTTC; CDR3 protein: CASRPRGAKGEQYF
clone size: .; J gene: TRBJ1-1; D gene: TRBD1; V gene: TRBV18; CDR3 DNA: TGTGCCAGCTCACCTCCAAGGGGGCAGACTGAAGCTTTCTTT; CDR3 protein: CASSPPRGQTEAFF
clone size: few; J gene: TRBJ1-1; D gene: .; V gene: TRBV5-1; CDR3 DNA: TGCGCCAGCAGCTTGGAGGGAAATCAAGCTTTCTTT; CDR3 protein: CASSLEGNQAFF
clone size: many; J gene: TRBJ1-2; D gene: TRBD1; V gene: TRBV10-3; CDR3 DNA: TGTGCCATCAGTGAGTCGGACAGGGGGTATGGCTACACCTTC; CDR3 protein: CAISESDRGYGYTF
clone size: few; J gene: TRBJ2-1; D gene: TRBD1; V gene: TRBV28; CDR3 DNA: TGTGCCAGTTTTGACAGGGACCGCAATGAGCAGTTCTTC; CDR3 protein: CASFDRDRNEQFF
clone size: .; J gene: TRBJ2-2; D gene: .; V gene: TRBV6-2/TRBV6-3; CDR3 DNA: TGTGCCAGCAAGATTGGGGGGAACACCGGGGAGCTGTTTTTT; CDR3 protein: CASKIGGNTGELFF
clone size: many; J gene: TRBJ2-7; D gene: .; V gene: TRBV28; CDR3 DNA: TGTGCCAGCAGTCTTATCTTCTACGAGCAGTACTTC; CDR3 protein: CASSLIFYEQYF
clone size: few; J gene: TRBJ2-4; D gene: .; V gene: TRBV28; CDR3 DNA: TGTGCCAGCAGTTTAGCACAGGGATTAAACATTCAGTACTTC; CDR3 protein: CASSLAQGLNIQYF
clone size: .; J gene: TRBJ1-2; D gene: TRBD1; V gene: TRBV6-5; CDR3 DNA: TGTGCCAGCAGTTACTCGACTACAGGGACAGGGGATGGCTACACCTTC; CDR3 protein: CASSYSTTGTGDGYTF